This TCR beta chain was sequenced during a study of preoperative IRX-2 immunotherapy in early breast cancer. The V and J ends lost 2 bases and 2 bases respectively, with 14 bases between them. Germline assignment: CDR1 SGHNT and CDR2 YENEEA. The CDR3 consists of 16 residues. Some clones are missing from TCRdb's copy, which holds only in-frame ones; the method was immunoSEQ multiplex PCR. The sample holds roughly 99,000 clones; 86% are singletons and the top ten take about 2.1%. Noted treatment: preoperative locoregional IRX-2 cytokine immunotherapy. V gene TRBV11-3 combines with J gene TRBJ2-3; perhaps D is TRBD1 or TRBD2 (5 bases each). The sequences come from tumor tissue, collected after IRX-2 immunotherapy. This receptor was obtained from a human donor with breast cancer. The CDR3 here is CASSLLNSGLTDTQYF. In DNA form, the CDR3 reads TGTGCCAGCAGCTTATTGAACTCGGGGCTCACAGATACGCAGTATTTT.